This T cell receptor (beta chain) was profiled in a study of response to subunit inactivated influenza vaccine (dated by TCRdb to 2016 to 2018). Regarding the complete study: Deep quantitative profiling of the T cell receptor repertoire was used in the study to follow responses to a trivalent subunit inactivated influenza vaccine.

This clonotype was seen only a few times. Its antigen is currently not known. No base qualities exist here, and no much larger clone lies one base off it. The method was RT-PCR. Sequencer: Illumina HiSeq 2500. Clones were called with MiXCR by TCRdb after fastp trimmed the public reads at Q25, and only in-frame beta chains were retained. Each entry merges the rows of one CDR3 protein and shows their most common DNA and genes. The sample table shows around 530,000 distinct CDR3 sequences, and about 15% are seen once. The ten top clones hold over 2.5% of the sample. What the study reported, not specific to this receptor: According to the authors, only a limited number of new T cells may be recruited by each seasonal influenza vaccination.

The CDR3 numbers 16 residues from cysteine through phenylalanine. Only CDR3 DNA is held: 48 bases, read in frame from base 1. The germline V gene (reference sequence) specifies LGHDT as CDR1 and YNNKEL as CDR2. Germline trimming amounts to 2 bases on V and 5 bases on J, with 7 as the count of junction bases outside the gene matches. This chain joins TRBV3-1 to TRBJ2-5; 11 middle bases align to TRBD2. This sample comprised CD4+ T cells sorted from PBMCs, obtained around 25 months after vaccination. The receptor was isolated from a man aged 45 to 75 who received an inactivated influenza vaccine. Donor details come from another sample of the same person, matched by shared clones. The sequenced DNA: TGTGCCAGCAGCCAACCCTTAGCGGGAGGGCGGGAGACCCAGTACTTC. Translated, this is CASSQPLAGGRETQYF.